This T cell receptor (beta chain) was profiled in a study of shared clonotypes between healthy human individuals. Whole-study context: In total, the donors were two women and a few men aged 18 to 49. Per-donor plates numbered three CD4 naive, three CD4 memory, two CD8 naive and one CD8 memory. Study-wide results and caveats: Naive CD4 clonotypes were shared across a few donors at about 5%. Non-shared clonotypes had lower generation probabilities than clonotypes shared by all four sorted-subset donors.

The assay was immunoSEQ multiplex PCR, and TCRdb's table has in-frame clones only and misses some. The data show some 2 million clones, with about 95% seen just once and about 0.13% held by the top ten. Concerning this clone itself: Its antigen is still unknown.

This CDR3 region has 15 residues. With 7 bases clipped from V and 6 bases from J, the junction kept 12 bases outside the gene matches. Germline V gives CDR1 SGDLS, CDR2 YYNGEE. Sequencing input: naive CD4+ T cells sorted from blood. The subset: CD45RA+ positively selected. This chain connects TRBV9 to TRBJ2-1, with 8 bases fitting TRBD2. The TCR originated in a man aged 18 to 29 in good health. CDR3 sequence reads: CASCVTSGLFNEQFF. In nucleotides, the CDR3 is TGTGCCAGCTGTGTTACTAGCGGCCTGTTCAATGAGCAGTTCTTC.